This T cell receptor beta chain came from a study of T cells in Graves' hyperthyroidism and ophthalmopathy. Amplification of TCR beta CDR3 regions used RNA as the template. With the HTBI primer set, the TCR CDR3 went through a first round of RT-PCR. TCRdb analysed the multiplex PCR reads with MiXCR anew, one entry per CDR3 protein. The profile shows 700,000 to 850,000 distinct CDR3 sequences, around 40% of them singletons. As for this clonotype: Its antigen is undetermined. A much bigger clone sits one base away, suggesting this may be a read error.

The study, taken as a whole, reports: In the analysis, a 13 V-J model separated ophthalmopathy from stable hyperthyroidism.

Patients showing uncontrolled infection, other autoimmune disease, pregnancy or lactation were ineligible. The clonotype was recovered from a woman in her 40s with Graves' hyperthyroidism. The material sequenced was blood.

The CDR3 sequence: CASSKIGSGQKLFF. The CDR3 bases are TGTGCCAGCAGCAAGATCGGCAGCGGCCAAAAACTGTTTTTT. V and J are TRBV7-2 and TRBJ1-4; D remains unclear. Germline V gene lookup returns CDR1 SGHTA and CDR2 FQGNSA. This CDR3 comprises 14 residues. The V end lost 5 bases, the J end lost 9 bases, and 16 bases lay between the germline ends.